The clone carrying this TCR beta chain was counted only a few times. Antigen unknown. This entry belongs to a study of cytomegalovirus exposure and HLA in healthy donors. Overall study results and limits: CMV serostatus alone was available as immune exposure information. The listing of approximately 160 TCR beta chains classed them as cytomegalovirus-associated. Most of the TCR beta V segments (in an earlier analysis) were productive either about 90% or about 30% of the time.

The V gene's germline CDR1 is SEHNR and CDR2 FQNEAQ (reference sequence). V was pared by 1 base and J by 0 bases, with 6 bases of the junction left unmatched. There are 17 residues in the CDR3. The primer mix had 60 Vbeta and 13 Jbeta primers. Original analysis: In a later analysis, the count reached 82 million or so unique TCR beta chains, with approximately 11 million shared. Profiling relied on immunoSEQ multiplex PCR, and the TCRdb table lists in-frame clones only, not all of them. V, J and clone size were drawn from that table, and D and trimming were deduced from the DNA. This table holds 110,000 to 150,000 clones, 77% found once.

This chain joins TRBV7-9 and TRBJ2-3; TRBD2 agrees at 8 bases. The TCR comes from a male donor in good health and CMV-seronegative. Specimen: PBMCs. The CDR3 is CASSLGPAGDSTDTQYF. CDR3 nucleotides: TGTGCCAGCAGCTTAGGCCCAGCGGGGGATAGCACAGATACGCAGTATTTT.